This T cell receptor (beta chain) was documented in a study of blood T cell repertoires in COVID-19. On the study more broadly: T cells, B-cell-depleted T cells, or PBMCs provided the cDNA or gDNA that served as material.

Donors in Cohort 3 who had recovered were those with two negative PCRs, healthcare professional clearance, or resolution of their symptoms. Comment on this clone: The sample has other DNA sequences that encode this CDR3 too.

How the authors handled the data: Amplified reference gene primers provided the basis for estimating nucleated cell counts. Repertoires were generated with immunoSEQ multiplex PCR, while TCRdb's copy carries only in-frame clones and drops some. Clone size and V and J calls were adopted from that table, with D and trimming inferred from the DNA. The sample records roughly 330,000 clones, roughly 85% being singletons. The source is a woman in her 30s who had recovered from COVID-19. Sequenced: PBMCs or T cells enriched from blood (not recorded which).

CDR3 sequence (DNA): TGCGCCAGCAGCCTAGACAGGGGTGGAAACACCATATATTTT. Translating it yields CASSLDRGGNTIYF. This chain uses TRBV5-1 with TRBJ1-3; 8 bases align to TRBD1. This CDR3 comprises 14 residues. V dropped 4 bases and J dropped 3; count of bases not matched to a gene: 3. Per germline, CDR1 SGHRS and CDR2 YFSETQ. Looking up the rest from reference TRBV5-1 and TRBJ1-3 gives the full variable domain: KAGVTQTPRYLIKTRGQQVTLSCSPISGHRSVSWYQQTPGQGLQFLFEYFSETQRNKGNFPGRFSGRQFSNSRSEMNVSTLELGDSALYLCASSLDRGGNTIYFGEGSWLTVV.